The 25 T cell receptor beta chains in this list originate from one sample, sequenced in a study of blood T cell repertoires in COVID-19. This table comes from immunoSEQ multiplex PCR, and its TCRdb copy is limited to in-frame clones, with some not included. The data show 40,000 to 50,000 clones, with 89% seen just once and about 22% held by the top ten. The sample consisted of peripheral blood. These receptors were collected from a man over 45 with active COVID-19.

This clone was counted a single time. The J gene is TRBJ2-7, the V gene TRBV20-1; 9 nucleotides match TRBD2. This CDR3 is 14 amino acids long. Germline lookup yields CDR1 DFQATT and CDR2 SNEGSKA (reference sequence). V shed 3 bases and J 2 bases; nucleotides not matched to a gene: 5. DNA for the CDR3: TGCAGTGCTAGTTCCCGGACTAGCGCCTACGAGCAGTACTTC. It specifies CSASSRTSAYEQYF.

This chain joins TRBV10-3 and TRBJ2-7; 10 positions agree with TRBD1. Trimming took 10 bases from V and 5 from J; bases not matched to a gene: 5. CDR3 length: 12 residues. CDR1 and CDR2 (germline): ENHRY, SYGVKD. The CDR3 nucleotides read TGTGCCACCAGGACAGGGGGGGACGAGCAGTACTTC. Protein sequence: CATRTGGDEQYF.

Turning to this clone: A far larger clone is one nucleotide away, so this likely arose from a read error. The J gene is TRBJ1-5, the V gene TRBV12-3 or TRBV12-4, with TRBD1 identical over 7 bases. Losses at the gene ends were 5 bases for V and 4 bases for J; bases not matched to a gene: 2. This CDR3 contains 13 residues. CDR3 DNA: TGTGCCAGCAGTCCGACAGGGAATCAGCCCCAGCATTTT. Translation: CASSPTGNQPQHF.

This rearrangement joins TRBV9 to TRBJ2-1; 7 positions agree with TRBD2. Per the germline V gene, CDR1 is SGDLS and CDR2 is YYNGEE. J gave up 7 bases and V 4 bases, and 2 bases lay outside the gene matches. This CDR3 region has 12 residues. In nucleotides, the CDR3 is TGTGCCAGCAGCTTTAGCGGGAATGAGCAGTTCTTC. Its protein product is CASSFSGNEQFF.

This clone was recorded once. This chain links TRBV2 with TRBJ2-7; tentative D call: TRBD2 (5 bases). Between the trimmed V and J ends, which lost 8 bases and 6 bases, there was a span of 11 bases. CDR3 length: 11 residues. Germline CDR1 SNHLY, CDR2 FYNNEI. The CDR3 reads CASWTAREQYF. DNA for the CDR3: TGTGCCAGCTGGACTGCTCGCGAGCAGTACTTC.

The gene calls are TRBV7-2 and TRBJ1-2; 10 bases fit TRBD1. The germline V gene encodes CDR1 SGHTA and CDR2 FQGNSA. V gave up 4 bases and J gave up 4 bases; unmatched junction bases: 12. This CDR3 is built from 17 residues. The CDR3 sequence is CASSSSGTGVGLYGYTF. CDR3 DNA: TGTGCCAGCAGCTCATCCGGGACAGGGGTTGGCCTCTATGGCTACACCTTC.

CDR3 in amino acids: CASSLGSAGGYYEQYF. CDR3 DNA: TGTGCCAGCAGCTTAGGATCTGCGGGAGGATATTACGAGCAGTACTTC. The chain is built from TRBV7-2 and TRBJ2-7, with 8 bases fitting TRBD2. J gave up 4 bases and V 1 base, and 9 bases lay outside the gene matches. The CDR3 consists of 16 residues. CDR1 and CDR2 from the germline V gene are SGHTA and FQGNSA.

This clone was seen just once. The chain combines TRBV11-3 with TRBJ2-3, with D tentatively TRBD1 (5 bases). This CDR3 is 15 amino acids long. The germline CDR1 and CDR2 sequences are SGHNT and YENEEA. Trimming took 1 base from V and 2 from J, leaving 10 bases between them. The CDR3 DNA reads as TGTGCCAGCAGCTTAGGAACAGGACCCACAGATACGCAGTATTTT. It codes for CASSLGTGPTDTQYF.

The CDR3 nucleotides are TGTGCCAGCAGCCAAGGCCTTATAGGCGGGACTCAAGAGACCCAGTACTTC. It is translated as CASSQGLIGGTQETQYF. The chain has TRBV3-1 (or the pseudogene TRBV3-2) and TRBJ2-5; D may be TRBD2 (6 bases). Germline-derived CDR1 and CDR2 are LGHDT and YNNKEL (reference sequence). The CDR3 length is 17 residues. Trimming took 1 base from V and 2 from J, leaving 17 bases between them.

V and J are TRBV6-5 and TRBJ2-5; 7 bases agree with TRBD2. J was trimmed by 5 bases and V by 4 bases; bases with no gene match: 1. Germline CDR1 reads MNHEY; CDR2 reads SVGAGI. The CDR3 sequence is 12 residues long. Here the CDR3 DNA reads TGTGCCAGCAGTTCCGGGAGGGAGACCCAGTACTTC. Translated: CASSSGRETQYF.

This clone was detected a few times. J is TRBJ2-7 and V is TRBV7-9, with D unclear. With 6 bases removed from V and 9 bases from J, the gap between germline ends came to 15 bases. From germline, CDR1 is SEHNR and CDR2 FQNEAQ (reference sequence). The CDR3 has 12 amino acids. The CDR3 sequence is CASSPRVEVQYF. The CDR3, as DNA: TGTGCCAGCAGTCCCCGAGTAGAGGTGCAGTACTTC.

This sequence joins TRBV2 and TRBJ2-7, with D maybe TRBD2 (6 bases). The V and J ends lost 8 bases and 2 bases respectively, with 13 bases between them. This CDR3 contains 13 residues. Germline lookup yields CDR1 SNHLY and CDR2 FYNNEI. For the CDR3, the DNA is TGTGCCAGCCTTCGGACGGGGGCCTACGAGCAGTACTTC. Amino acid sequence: CASLRTGAYEQYF.

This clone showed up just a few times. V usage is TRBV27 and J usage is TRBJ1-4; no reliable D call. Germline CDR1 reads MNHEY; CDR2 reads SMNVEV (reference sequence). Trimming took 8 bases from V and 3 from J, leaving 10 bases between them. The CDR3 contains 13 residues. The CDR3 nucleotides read TGTGCCAGCGGCTCTGGAGCTAATGAAAAACTGTTTTTT. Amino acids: CASGSGANEKLFF. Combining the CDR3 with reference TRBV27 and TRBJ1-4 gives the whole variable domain EAQVTQNPRYLITVTGKKLTVTCSQNMNHEYMSWYRQDPGLGLRQIYYSMNVEVTDKGDVPEGYKVSRKEKRNFPLILESPSPNQTSLYFCASGSGANEKLFFGSGTQLSVL.

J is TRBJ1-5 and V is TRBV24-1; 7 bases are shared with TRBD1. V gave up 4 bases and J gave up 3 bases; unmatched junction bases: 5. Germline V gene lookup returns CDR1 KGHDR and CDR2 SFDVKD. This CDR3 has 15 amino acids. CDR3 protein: CATSEGGQHNQPQHF. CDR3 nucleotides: TGTGCCACCAGTGAGGGGGGACAGCACAATCAGCCCCAGCATTTT.

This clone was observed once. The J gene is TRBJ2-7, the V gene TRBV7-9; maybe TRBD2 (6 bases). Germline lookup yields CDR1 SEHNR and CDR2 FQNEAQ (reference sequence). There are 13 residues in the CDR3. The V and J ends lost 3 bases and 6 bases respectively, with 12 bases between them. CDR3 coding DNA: TGTGCCAGCAGCTTGGCCGGGGGTGGCGAGCAGTACTTC. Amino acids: CASSLAGGGEQYF.

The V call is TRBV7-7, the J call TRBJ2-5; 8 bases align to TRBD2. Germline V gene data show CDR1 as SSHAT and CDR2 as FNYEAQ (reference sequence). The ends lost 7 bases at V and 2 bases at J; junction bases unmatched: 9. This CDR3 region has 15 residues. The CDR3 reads CASTPAGAPQETQYF. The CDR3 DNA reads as TGTGCCAGCACCCCAGCGGGAGCCCCGCAAGAGACCCAGTACTTC.

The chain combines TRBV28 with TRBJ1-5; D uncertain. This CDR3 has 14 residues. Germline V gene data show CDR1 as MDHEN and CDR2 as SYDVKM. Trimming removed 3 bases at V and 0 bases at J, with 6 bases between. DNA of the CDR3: TGTGCCAGCAGTTTCTCCCGTAGCAATCAGCCCCAGCATTTT. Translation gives CASSFSRSNQPQHF. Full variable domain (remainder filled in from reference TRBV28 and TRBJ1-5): DVKVTQSSRYLVKRTGEKVFLECVQDMDHENMFWYRQDPGLGLRLIYFSYDVKMKEKGDIPEGYSVSREKKERFSLILESASTNQTSMYLCASSFSRSNQPQHFGDGTRLSIL.

CDR3 nucleotides: TGCAGCGTTGGGGCTTCGAGCAATCAGCCCCAGCATTTT. This translates into CSVGASSNQPQHF. The chain joins TRBV29-1 to TRBJ1-5; D gene ambiguous. CDR1 is SQVTM and CDR2 is ANQGSEA in the germline V gene. V shed 4 bases and J shed 1 base, with 8 bases lying between them. The CDR3 contains 13 residues.

The CDR3 spells CASSLESPTVTGELFF. The CDR3 nucleotides are TGTGCCAGCAGCTTGGAGTCTCCGACTGTCACCGGGGAGCTGTTTTTT. This chain joins TRBV5-4 and TRBJ2-2; no definite D call. CDR1 SGHNT and CDR2 YYREEE come from the germline V gene (reference sequence). This CDR3 is built from 16 residues. Trimming shortened V by 0 bases and J by 4 bases, and 13 bases separated the two germline ends.

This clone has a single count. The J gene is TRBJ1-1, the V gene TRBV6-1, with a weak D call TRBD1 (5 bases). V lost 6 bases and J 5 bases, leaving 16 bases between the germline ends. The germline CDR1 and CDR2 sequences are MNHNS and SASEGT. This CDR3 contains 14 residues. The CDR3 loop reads CASRGEGRGTEAFF. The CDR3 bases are TGTGCCAGCAGGGGGGAGGGACGGGGTACTGAAGCTTTCTTT.

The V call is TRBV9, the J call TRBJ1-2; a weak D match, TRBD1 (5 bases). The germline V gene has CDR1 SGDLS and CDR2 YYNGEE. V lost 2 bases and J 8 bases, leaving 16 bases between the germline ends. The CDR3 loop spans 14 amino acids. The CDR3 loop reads CASSVGAGLRGYTF. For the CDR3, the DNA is TGTGCCAGCAGCGTTGGCGCAGGGCTGAGGGGCTACACCTTC.

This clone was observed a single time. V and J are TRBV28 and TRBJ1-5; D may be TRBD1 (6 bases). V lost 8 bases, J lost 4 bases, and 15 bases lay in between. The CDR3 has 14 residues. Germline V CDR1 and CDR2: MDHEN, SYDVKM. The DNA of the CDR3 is TGTGCCAGCCGAGACAGGTTAAGAAATCAGCCCCAGCATTTT. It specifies CASRDRLRNQPQHF.

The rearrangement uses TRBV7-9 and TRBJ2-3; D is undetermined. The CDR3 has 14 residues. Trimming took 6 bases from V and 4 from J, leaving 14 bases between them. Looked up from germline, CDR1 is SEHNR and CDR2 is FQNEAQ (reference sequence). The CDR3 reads CASRLFETADTQYF. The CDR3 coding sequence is TGTGCCAGCAGACTCTTTGAGACTGCAGATACGCAGTATTTT.

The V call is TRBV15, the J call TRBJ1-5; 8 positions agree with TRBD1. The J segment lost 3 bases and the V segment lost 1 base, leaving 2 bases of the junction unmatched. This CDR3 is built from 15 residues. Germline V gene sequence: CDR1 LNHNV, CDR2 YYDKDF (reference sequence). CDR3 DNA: TGTGCCACCAGCAGAGGACAGGGGTTCAATCAGCCCCAGCATTTT. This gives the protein CATSRGQGFNQPQHF.

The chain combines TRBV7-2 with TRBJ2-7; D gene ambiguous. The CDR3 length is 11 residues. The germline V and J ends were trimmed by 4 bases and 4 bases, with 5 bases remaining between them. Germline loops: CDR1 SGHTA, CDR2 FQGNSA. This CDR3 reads CASSSTYEQYF. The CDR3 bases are TGTGCCAGCAGCTCAACTTACGAGCAGTACTTC.